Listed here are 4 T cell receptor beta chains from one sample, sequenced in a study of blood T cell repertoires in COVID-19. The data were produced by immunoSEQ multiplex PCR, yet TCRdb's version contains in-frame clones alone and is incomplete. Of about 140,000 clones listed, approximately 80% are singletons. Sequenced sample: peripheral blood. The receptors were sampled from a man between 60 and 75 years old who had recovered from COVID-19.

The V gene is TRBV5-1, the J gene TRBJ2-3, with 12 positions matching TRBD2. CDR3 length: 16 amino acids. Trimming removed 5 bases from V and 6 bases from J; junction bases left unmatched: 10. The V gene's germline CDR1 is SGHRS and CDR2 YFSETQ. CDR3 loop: CASSRSLAGGPDTQYF. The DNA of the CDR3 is TGCGCCAGCAGTCGGTCCCTAGCGGGAGGGCCGGATACGCAGTATTTT.

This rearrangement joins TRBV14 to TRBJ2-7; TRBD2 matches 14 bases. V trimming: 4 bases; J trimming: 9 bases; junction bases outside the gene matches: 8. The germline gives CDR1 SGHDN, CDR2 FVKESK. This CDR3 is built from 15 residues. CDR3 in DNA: TGTGCCAGCAGCCGGGGGACTAGCGGGAGTCGGTGGCAGTACTTC. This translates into CASSRGTSGSRWQYF.

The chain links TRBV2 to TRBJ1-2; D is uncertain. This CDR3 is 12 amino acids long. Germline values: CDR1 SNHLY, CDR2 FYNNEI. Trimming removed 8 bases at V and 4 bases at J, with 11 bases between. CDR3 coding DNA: TGTGCCAGCGCCTCTACCCCCTATGGCTACACCTTC. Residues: CASASTPYGYTF.

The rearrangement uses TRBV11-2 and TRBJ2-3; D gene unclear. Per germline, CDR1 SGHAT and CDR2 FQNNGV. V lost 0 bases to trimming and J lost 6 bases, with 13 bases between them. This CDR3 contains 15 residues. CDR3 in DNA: TGTGCCAGCAGCTTAGAGGTGGCTGCTCCGGATACGCAGTATTTT. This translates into CASSLEVAAPDTQYF. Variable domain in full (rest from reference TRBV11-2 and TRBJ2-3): EAGVAQSPRYKIIEKRQSVAFWCNPISGHATLYWYQQILGQGPKLLIQFQNNGVVDDSQLPKDRFSAERLKGVDSTLKIQPAKLEDSAVYLCASSLEVAAPDTQYFGPGTRLTVL.